The rows below give T cell receptor beta chains drawn from one sample of a study of cytomegalovirus exposure and HLA in healthy donors. Only in-frame clones appear in the TCRdb table, and some are missing; sequencing was by immunoSEQ multiplex PCR. The repertoire consists of 150,000 to 180,000 clones, with roughly 84% occurring once and the leading ten covering roughly 2.1%. The source material was PBMCs. The receptors derive from a human donor in good health. The CDR3 runs from the conserved cysteine through the conserved F or W. A D gene is named only where the DNA matches it firmly. Clone size is stated in some rows and not others, as once, few, many or a class when expanded.

V: TRBV5-1
size: NA
J: TRBJ2-1
D: TRBD1
DNA: TGCGCCAGCAGCTTAACAGGGGTGGGAAACAATGAGCAGTTCTTC
CDR3: CASSLTGVGNNEQFF

V: TRBV5-1
size: NA
J: TRBJ1-1
D: NA
DNA: TGCGCCAGCAGCTTGGTTACGATTAGCACTGAAGCTTTCTTT
CDR3: CASSLVTISTEAFF

V: TRBV6-5
size: NA
J: TRBJ1-1
D: NA
DNA: TGTGCCAGCAGGACTAGAAAGGAAATGAACACTGAAGCTTTCTTT
CDR3: CASRTRKEMNTEAFF

V: TRBV7-2
size: NA
J: TRBJ1-5
D: NA
DNA: TGTGCCAGCAGCCTTTCACAGGGACATCAGCCCCAGCATTTT
CDR3: CASSLSQGHQPQHF

V: TRBV11-2
size: once
J: TRBJ2-1
D: NA
DNA: TGTGCCAGCAGCTTGCGCAGGGGAGATTCCAATGAGCAGTTCTTC
CDR3: CASSLRRGDSNEQFF

V: TRBV29-1
size: NA
J: TRBJ2-5
D: TRBD1
DNA: TGCAGCGTCCCTCACCCTCGAGGCAGGGGGCCGGAGACCCAGTACTTC
CDR3: CSVPHPRGRGPETQYF

V: TRBV7-9
size: NA
J: TRBJ1-2
D: NA
DNA: TGTGCCAGCAGCCTCGGTAACTATGGCTACACCTTC
CDR3: CASSLGNYGYTF

V: TRBV6-1
size: NA
J: TRBJ1-2
D: TRBD1
DNA: TGTGCCAGCAGTGGGAGGACAGGGATTTCCTCCGTCTATGGCTACACCTTC
CDR3: CASSGRTGISSVYGYTF

V: TRBV9
size: NA
J: TRBJ2-1
D: TRBD2
DNA: TGTGCCAGCAGCGGTCACCTCGGGACTAGCGGCTACAATGAGCAGTTCTTC
CDR3: CASSGHLGTSGYNEQFF

V: TRBV4-1
size: few
J: TRBJ2-7
D: NA
DNA: TGCGCCAGCAGCCAAAGGGGTGGAGCCTACGAGCAGTACTTC
CDR3: CASSQRGGAYEQYF

V: TRBV29-1
size: once
J: TRBJ2-1
D: NA
DNA: TGCAGCGTTGTGGCGGTTCAATCCTACAATGAGCAGTTCTTC
CDR3: CSVVAVQSYNEQFF

V: TRBV29-1
size: once
J: TRBJ2-7
D: NA
DNA: TGCAGCGTACATACAGGGAACGAGCAGTACTTC
CDR3: CSVHTGNEQYF

V: TRBV9
size: NA
J: TRBJ1-1
D: TRBD1
DNA: TGTGCCAGCAGCGTAGGTGGGACAGGGGGGAAAGGGGCTTTCTTT
CDR3: CASSVGGTGGKGAFF

V: TRBV7-9
size: once
J: TRBJ2-1
D: TRBD1
DNA: TGTGCCAGCAGCCCCTATCGAGCTCCGACAGGGAAGGGCTACGATGAGCAGTTCTTC
CDR3: CASSPYRAPTGKGYDEQFF

V: TRBV7-2
size: few
J: TRBJ2-5
D: TRBD2
DNA: TGTGCCAGCAGCTCCGCGGGGGGATCTGGAGAGACCCAGTACTTC
CDR3: CASSSAGGSGETQYF

V: TRBV4-1
size: NA
J: TRBJ1-3
D: TRBD1
DNA: TGCGCCAGCAGCCATGGGAGAGGGGGACAGCTCTCTGGAAACACCATATATTTT
CDR3: CASSHGRGGQLSGNTIYF

V: TRBV28
size: NA
J: TRBJ2-7
D: NA
DNA: TGTGCCAGCAGTAGGCCGGGAGCGAACTACGAGCAGTACTTC
CDR3: CASSRPGANYEQYF

V: TRBV28
size: NA
J: TRBJ1-4
D: NA
DNA: TGTGCCAGCAGCTCTAAACGGGGTACTGGGATGGGTAAACTGTTTTTT
CDR3: CASSSKRGTGMGKLFF

V: TRBV6-1
size: NA
J: TRBJ2-1
D: TRBD1
DNA: TGTGCCAGCAGTGACAAGGCAGGGGGCACGAATGAGCAGTTCTTC
CDR3: CASSDKAGGTNEQFF

V: TRBV18
size: once
J: TRBJ2-5
D: TRBD2
DNA: TGTGCCAGCTCACCACGGGTAGCGGGGGACCAAGAGACCCAGTACTTC
CDR3: CASSPRVAGDQETQYF

V: TRBV28
size: NA
J: TRBJ1-4
D: NA
DNA: TGTGCCAGCAGAAGGCCAGGGGTTAACGAAAAACTGTTTTTT
CDR3: CASRRPGVNEKLFF

V: TRBV18
size: NA
J: TRBJ1-1
D: NA
DNA: TGTGCCAGCTCACCTTCCGGGACACGGAGCAACACTGAAGCTTTCTTT
CDR3: CASSPSGTRSNTEAFF

V: TRBV7-2
size: NA
J: TRBJ1-5
D: NA
DNA: TGTGCCAGCAGCTTAGGCTGGGGCGGTCAGCCCCAGCATTTT
CDR3: CASSLGWGGQPQHF

V: TRBV28
size: NA
J: TRBJ2-7
D: NA
DNA: TGTGCCAGCAGCTCCCAGGGGCCCACATCCTACGAGCAGTACTTC
CDR3: CASSSQGPTSYEQYF

V: TRBV6-5
size: NA
J: TRBJ1-1
D: TRBD1
DNA: TGTGCCAGCAGTTACTCGAGGACAGGGGTAGGCGCTGAAGCTTTCTTT
CDR3: CASSYSRTGVGAEAFF

V: TRBV2
size: NA
J: TRBJ2-1
D: TRBD2
DNA: TGTGCCAGCAGTGACCCTAGCGGTAGCTCCTACAATGAGCAGTTCTTC
CDR3: CASSDPSGSSYNEQFF

V: TRBV6-5
size: NA
J: TRBJ1-2
D: TRBD1
DNA: TGTGCCAGCAGTTACGGGACAGGGGGCCAGGAGGGCTACACCTTC
CDR3: CASSYGTGGQEGYTF

V: TRBV27
size: NA
J: TRBJ1-5
D: NA
DNA: TGTGCCTCTCGATCGGGCAATCAGCCCCAGCATTTT
CDR3: CASRSGNQPQHF

V: TRBV7-6
size: NA
J: TRBJ1-2
D: TRBD1
DNA: TGTGCCAGCAGCACCCGACAGGGGTCTGGCTACACCTTC
CDR3: CASSTRQGSGYTF

V: TRBV6-5
size: NA
J: TRBJ2-2
D: TRBD2
DNA: TGTGCCAGCAGTCTACTAGCGGGGGGGCCCGGGGAGCTGTTTTTT
CDR3: CASSLLAGGPGELFF

V: TRBV5-1
size: NA
J: TRBJ2-2
D: NA
DNA: TGCGCCAGCAGCTTAATCGTGAACACCGGGGAGCTGTTTTTT
CDR3: CASSLIVNTGELFF

V: TRBV6-6
size: NA
J: TRBJ2-3
D: TRBD2
DNA: TGTGCCAGCAGTTACCAGCGGGGTAGCACAGATACGCAGTATTTT
CDR3: CASSYQRGSTDTQYF